The 22 T cell receptor beta chains listed next were all sequenced from one sample in a study of response to subunit inactivated influenza vaccine. One entry per CDR3 protein results from TCRdb running MiXCR on the RT-PCR reads. The sample has a few hundred thousand distinct CDR3 sequences, less than 15% seen once. Sequenced here: PBMCs from blood, sampled less than 13 days after vaccination. The receptors stem from a man aged 50 or older who received an inactivated influenza vaccine.

The chain joins TRBV28 to TRBJ1-1; D gene ambiguous. The V gene lost 2 bases and the J gene lost 0 bases, with 10 bases spanning the gap. The CDR3 runs 15 residues. Germline CDR1 and CDR2: MDHEN and SYDVKM. CDR3 DNA: TGTGCCAGCAGTTTAGTGCTGGGAATGAACACTGAAGCTTTCTTT. Amino acids: CASSLVLGMNTEAFF.

The rearrangement links TRBV29-1 to TRBJ2-3; TRBD2 might be the D (6 bases). Germline loops: CDR1 SQVTM, CDR2 ANQGSEA. CDR3 size: 11 residues. The V gene lost 7 bases and the J gene lost 3 bases, with 8 bases spanning the gap. CDR3 coding DNA: TGCAGCGCGCGGGGAACAGATACGCAGTATTTT. It codes for CSARGTDTQYF.

This clonotype was observed many times. The chain uses TRBV5-1 and TRBJ2-3; 10 nucleotides line up with TRBD2. Germline V gene lookup returns CDR1 SGHRS and CDR2 YFSETQ. CDR3 size: 16 residues. Losses at the gene ends were 4 bases for V and 5 bases for J; bases not matched to a gene: 10. CDR3 DNA sequence: TGCGCCAGCAGCCCCCGCCTAGCGGGGGCTGGAGATACGCAGTATTTT. It specifies CASSPRLAGAGDTQYF.

The chain links TRBV12-3 or TRBV12-4 to TRBJ2-1; no firm D call. The CDR3 extends over 13 amino acids. V gave up 5 bases and J gave up 3 bases, with 8 bases separating them. The CDR3 is CASSRTDYNEQFF. CDR3 coding DNA: TGTGCCAGCAGTCGCACAGACTACAATGAGCAGTTCTTC.

The chain recombines TRBV6-1 with TRBJ2-7; no reliable D call. The CDR3 extends over 15 amino acids. In germline, CDR1 is MNHNS, CDR2 SASEGT. V was trimmed by 6 bases and J by 2 bases, leaving 17 bases between them. This CDR3 is CASRPLVGRTYEQYF. The CDR3 nucleotides read TGTGCCAGCAGGCCTCTAGTAGGACGGACCTACGAGCAGTACTTC.

V and J are TRBV18 and TRBJ2-5, with TRBD2 as a possible D gene (6 bases). The CDR3 runs to 14 residues. V gave up 3 bases and J gave up 4 bases, with 12 bases separating them. CDR1 and CDR2 from the germline V gene are KGHSH and LQKENI. CDR3 bases: TGTGCCAGCTCACCGCGACGGGGAGGAGAGACCCAGTACTTC. Its translation: CASSPRRGGETQYF.

In this sample, this clonotype turned up a few times. V gene TRBV5-4 combines with J gene TRBJ2-1, with 11 bases matching TRBD2. In germline, CDR1 is SGHNT, CDR2 YYREEE (reference sequence). This CDR3 region has 15 residues. The trim removed 0 bases at V and 9 bases at J, leaving 5 bases unmatched. CDR3 coding DNA: TGTGCCAGCAGCTTGGTACTAGCGGGAGCTCCTGAGCAGTTCTTC. It is translated as CASSLVLAGAPEQFF.

The rearrangement joins TRBV28 to TRBJ2-7; D might be TRBD2 (6 bases). Germline V gene sequence: CDR1 MDHEN, CDR2 SYDVKM. V was pared by 6 bases and J by 2 bases, with 14 bases between. The CDR3 is made up of 14 amino acids. CDR3 sequence reads: CASRPGTVTYEQYF. Written as DNA, the CDR3 is TGTGCCAGCAGACCCGGGACTGTTACCTACGAGCAGTACTTC.

This clonotype was detected a few times. V is TRBV5-1 and J is TRBJ2-5; 8 bases are a match to TRBD1. The CDR3 covers 15 residues. Trimming at V came to 3 bases and at J to 0 bases, leaving 4 bases not matched to a gene. Germline V gives CDR1 SGHRS, CDR2 YFSETQ. DNA for the CDR3: TGCGCCAGCAGCTATCAGGGGGCCCACCAAGAGACCCAGTACTTC. Protein sequence: CASSYQGAHQETQYF.

This clonotype showed up many times. The chain couples TRBV6-5 to TRBJ1-3; unclear D gene. Germline lookup yields CDR1 MNHEY and CDR2 SVGAGI. The V end was cut by 1 base, the J end by 2 bases, with 15 bases between. The CDR3 is made up of 17 amino acids. CDR3 nucleotide sequence: TGTGCCAGCAGTTACTTCGCCGGGCGAGGACCTGGAAACACCATATATTTT. Translation gives CASSYFAGRGPGNTIYF.

This chain uses TRBV28 with TRBJ2-2; no clear D gene. The V gene lost 4 bases and the J gene lost 4 bases, with 10 bases spanning the gap. Germline V gene lookup returns CDR1 MDHEN and CDR2 SYDVKM. This CDR3 comprises 14 residues. Here the CDR3 DNA reads TGTGCCAGCAGTTGGCGACAATTCACCGGGGAGCTGTTTTTT. This gives the protein CASSWRQFTGELFF.

There are a few counts of this clonotype. J is TRBJ1-1 and V is TRBV15; TRBD1 agrees at 8 bases. Trimming at V came to 0 bases and at J to 5 bases, leaving 5 bases not matched to a gene. The CDR3 is made up of 15 amino acids. Germline V gene data show CDR1 as LNHNV and CDR2 as YYDKDF (reference sequence). DNA for the CDR3: TGTGCCACCAGCAGAGATCCCAGGGGGCGAACTGAAGCTTTCTTT. Amino acid sequence: CATSRDPRGRTEAFF.

The gene calls are TRBV6-2 or TRBV6-3 and TRBJ2-1; the match to TRBD2 covers 8 bases. The germline CDR1 and CDR2 sequences are MNHEY and SVGEGT. V lost 2 bases to trimming and J lost 5 bases; unmatched junction nucleotides: 5. This CDR3 spans 15 amino acids. CDR3 DNA sequence: TGTGCCAGCAGTTACCTCGGGACTAGTGACAATGAGCAGTTCTTC. As protein: CASSYLGTSDNEQFF.

This clonotype was observed a few times. The rearrangement joins TRBV2 to TRBJ2-3, with D hard to call. Germline assignment: CDR1 SNHLY and CDR2 FYNNEI. V was trimmed by 4 bases and J by 7 bases, leaving 9 bases between them. CDR3 size: 12 residues. The CDR3 region is CASSAARNTQYF. CDR3 in DNA: TGTGCCAGCAGTGCGGCCCGCAATACGCAGTATTTT. The variable domain in full, with the rest retrieved from reference TRBV2 and TRBJ2-3, is EPEVTQTPSHQVTQMGQEVILRCVPISNHLYFYWYRQILGQKVEFLVSFYNNEISEKSEIFDDQFSVERPDGSNFTLKIRSTKLEDSAMYFCASSAARNTQYFGPGTRLTVL.

The chain has TRBV10-3 and TRBJ1-6, with 9 bases aligning to TRBD1. CDR1 and CDR2 (germline): ENHRY, SYGVKD. The CDR3 totals 14 residues. The V gene end was trimmed by 7 bases and the J gene end by 5 bases; junction bases not matched to a gene: 3. The CDR3 here is CAITGQGNNSPLHF. For the CDR3, the DNA is TGTGCCATCACCGGACAGGGGAATAATTCACCCCTCCACTTT.

The chain joins TRBV14 to TRBJ2-7; 8 nucleotides align to TRBD1. With 4 bases clipped from V and 9 bases from J, the junction kept 14 bases outside the gene matches. CDR1 is SGHDN, CDR2 FVKESK, per germline. The CDR3 spans 15 residues. The DNA of the CDR3 is TGTGCCAGCAGCCGAGGACAGGGAATCCCTACTAGGCAGTACTTC. This codes for CASSRGQGIPTRQYF.

The chain links TRBV10-3 to TRBJ1-5; maybe TRBD1 (5 bases). CDR1 and CDR2 from the germline V gene are ENHRY and SYGVKD. The CDR3 covers 15 residues. V was pared by 0 bases and J by 4 bases, with 10 bases between. CDR3 bases: TGTGCCATCAGTGAGTCGGGGACCCCTAATCAGCCCCAGCATTTT. Its translation is CAISESGTPNQPQHF.

This clonotype has a count of ten or more. The chain employs TRBV5-1 and TRBJ2-7; D gene ambiguous. Trimming cost V 3 bases and J 4 bases, with 11 bases left between them. The CDR3 runs 13 residues. CDR1 is SGHRS and CDR2 is YFSETQ in the germline V gene. The CDR3 sequence: CASSSLGEYEQYF. The CDR3 DNA reads TGCGCCAGCAGCTCCTTAGGAGAGTACGAGCAGTACTTC. The full variable domain, its missing parts supplied by reference TRBV5-1 and TRBJ2-7, is KAGVTQTPRYLIKTRGQQVTLSCSPISGHRSVSWYQQTPGQGLQFLFEYFSETQRNKGNFPGRFSGRQFSNSRSEMNVSTLELGDSALYLCASSSLGEYEQYFGPGTRLTVT.

Ten or more counts support this clonotype. V and J are TRBV7-2 and TRBJ2-5; 8 bases agree with TRBD2. Trimming cost V 3 bases and J 5 bases; bases outside gene matches: 8. CDR1 is SGHTA, CDR2 FQGNSA, per germline. This CDR3 region has 15 residues. The CDR3 protein is CASSLVAGTRETQYF. The CDR3 coding sequence is TGTGCCAGCAGCTTGGTAGCGGGGACGCGGGAGACCCAGTACTTC.

The gene calls are TRBV20-1 and TRBJ2-7, with 9 bases fitting TRBD2. Germline loops: CDR1 DFQATT, CDR2 SNEGSKA (reference sequence). This CDR3 spans 12 amino acids. J was trimmed by 4 bases and V by 5 bases; bases with no gene match: 3. CDR3 coding DNA: TGCAGTGCTGATAGCGGGGGATACGAGCAGTACTTC. Protein sequence: CSADSGGYEQYF.

CDR3 DNA: TGTGCCAGCAGCGTAACTAGCGGCACCAAGACCCAGTACTTC. Translated: CASSVTSGTKTQYF. V is TRBV9 and J is TRBJ2-5; TRBD2 matches at 8 bases. CDR3 size: 14 residues. Germline CDR1 is SGDLS and CDR2 is YYNGEE. Trimming cost V 1 base and J 6 bases; bases outside gene matches: 5.

The chain uses TRBV28 and TRBJ2-5, with a weak D call TRBD1 (5 bases). CDR1 and CDR2 from the germline V gene are MDHEN and SYDVKM. Trimming removed 7 bases at V and 1 base at J, with 13 bases between. This CDR3 comprises 14 residues. The CDR3 loop reads CASTATDAQETQYF. In DNA form, the CDR3 reads TGTGCCAGCACCGCGACAGACGCCCAAGAGACCCAGTACTTC.